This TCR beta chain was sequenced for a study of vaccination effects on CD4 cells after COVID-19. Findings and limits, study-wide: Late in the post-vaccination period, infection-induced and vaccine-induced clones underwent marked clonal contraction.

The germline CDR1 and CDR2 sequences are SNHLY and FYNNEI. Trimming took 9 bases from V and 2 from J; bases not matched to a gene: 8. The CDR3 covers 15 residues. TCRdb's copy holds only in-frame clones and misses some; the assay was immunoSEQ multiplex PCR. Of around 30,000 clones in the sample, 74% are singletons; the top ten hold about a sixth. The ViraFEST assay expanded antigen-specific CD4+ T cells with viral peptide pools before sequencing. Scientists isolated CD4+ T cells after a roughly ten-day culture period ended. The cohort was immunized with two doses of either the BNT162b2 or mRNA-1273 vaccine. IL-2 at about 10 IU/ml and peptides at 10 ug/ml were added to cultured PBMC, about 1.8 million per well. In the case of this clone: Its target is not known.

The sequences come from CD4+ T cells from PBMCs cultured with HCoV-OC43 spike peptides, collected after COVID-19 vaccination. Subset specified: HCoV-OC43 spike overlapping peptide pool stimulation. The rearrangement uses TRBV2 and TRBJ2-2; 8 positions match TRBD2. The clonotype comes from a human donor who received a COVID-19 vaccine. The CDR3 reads CARAYGGANTGELFF. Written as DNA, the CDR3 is TGTGCCAGAGCATACGGGGGGGCCAACACCGGGGAGCTGTTTTTT.